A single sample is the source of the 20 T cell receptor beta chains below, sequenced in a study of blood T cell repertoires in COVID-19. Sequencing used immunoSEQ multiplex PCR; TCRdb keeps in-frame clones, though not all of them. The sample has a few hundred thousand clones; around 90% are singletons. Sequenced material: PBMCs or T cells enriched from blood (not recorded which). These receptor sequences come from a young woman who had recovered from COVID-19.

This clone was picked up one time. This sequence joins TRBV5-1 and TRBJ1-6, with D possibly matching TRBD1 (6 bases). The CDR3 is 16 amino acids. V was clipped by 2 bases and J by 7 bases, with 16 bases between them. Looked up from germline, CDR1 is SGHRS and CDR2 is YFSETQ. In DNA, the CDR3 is TGCGCCAGCAGCTTAGTCTACAGGGATACCAATTCACCCCTCCACTTT. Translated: CASSLVYRDTNSPLHF.

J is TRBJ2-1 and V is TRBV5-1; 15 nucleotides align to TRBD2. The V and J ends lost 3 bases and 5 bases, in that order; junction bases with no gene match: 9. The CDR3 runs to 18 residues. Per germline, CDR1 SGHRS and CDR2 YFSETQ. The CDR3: CASSSPGTSGGPNNEQFF. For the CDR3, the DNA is TGCGCCAGCAGCTCCCCCGGGACTAGCGGGGGGCCGAACAATGAGCAGTTCTTC.

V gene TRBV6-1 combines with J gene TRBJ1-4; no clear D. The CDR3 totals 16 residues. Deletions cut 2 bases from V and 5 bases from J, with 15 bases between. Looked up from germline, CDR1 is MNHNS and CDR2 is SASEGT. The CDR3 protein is CASSEYGQPGNEKLFF. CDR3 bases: TGTGCCAGCAGTGAATATGGCCAACCGGGAAATGAAAAACTGTTTTTT.

The CDR3 is CATTRGGSTDTQYF. In nucleotides, the CDR3 is TGTGCCACAACCCGAGGGGGAAGCACAGATACGCAGTATTTT. This chain connects TRBV9 to TRBJ2-3, with D maybe TRBD1 (6 bases). CDR1 and CDR2 from the germline V gene are SGDLS and YYNGEE. Trimming removed 9 bases from V and 0 bases from J, with 14 bases in between. The CDR3 is made up of 14 amino acids. The entire variable domain, with the rest obtained from reference TRBV9 and TRBJ2-3, is as follows: DSGVTQTPKHLITATGQRVTLRCSPRSGDLSVYWYQQSLDQGLQFLIQYYNGEERAKGNILERFSAQQFPDLHSELNLSSLELGDSALYFCATTRGGSTDTQYFGPGTRLTVL.

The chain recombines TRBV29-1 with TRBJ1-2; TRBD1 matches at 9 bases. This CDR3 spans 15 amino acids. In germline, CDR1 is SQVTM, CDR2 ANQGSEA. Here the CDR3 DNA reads TGCATTATCGCAAACCAGGGACAGGGTGACTATGGCTACACCTTC. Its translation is CIIANQGQGDYGYTF.

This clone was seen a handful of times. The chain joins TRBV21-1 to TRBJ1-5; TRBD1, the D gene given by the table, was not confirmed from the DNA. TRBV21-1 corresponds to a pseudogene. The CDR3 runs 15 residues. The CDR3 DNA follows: TGTGCCAGCAGCAAAGGCCCAGGGCCTGATCAGCCCCAGCATTTT. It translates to CASSKGPGPDQPQHF.

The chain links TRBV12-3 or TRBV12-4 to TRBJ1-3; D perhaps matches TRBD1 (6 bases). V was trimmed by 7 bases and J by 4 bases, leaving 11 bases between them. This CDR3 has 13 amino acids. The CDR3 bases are TGTGCCAGCAACCAGGGGCCGGGAAACACCATATATTTT. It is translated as CASNQGPGNTIYF.

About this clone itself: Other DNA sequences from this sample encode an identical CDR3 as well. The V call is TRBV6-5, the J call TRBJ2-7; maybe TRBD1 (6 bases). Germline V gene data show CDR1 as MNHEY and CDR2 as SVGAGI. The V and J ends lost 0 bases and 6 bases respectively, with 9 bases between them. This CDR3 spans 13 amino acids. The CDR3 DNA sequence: TGTGCCAGCAGTTACTCCAGGGGCGGCGAGCAGTACTTC. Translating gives CASSYSRGGEQYF.

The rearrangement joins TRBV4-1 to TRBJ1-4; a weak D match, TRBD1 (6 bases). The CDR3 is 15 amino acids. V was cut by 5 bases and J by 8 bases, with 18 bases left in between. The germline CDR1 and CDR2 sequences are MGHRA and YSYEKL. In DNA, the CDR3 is TGCGCCAGCAGCGACTTAAGGGGGAGCCTAGAAAAACTGTTTTTT. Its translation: CASSDLRGSLEKLFF.

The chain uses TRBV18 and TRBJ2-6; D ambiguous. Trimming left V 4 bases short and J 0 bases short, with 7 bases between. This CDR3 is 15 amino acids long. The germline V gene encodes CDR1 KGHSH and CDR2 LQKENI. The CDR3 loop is CASSRPLSGANVLTF. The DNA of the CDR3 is TGTGCCAGCTCACGTCCCCTCTCTGGGGCCAACGTCCTGACTTTC.

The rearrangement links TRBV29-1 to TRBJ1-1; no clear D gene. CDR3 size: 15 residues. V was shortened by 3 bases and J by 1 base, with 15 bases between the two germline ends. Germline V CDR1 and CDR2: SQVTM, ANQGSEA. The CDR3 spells CSVEFRVAPNTEAFF. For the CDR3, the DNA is TGCAGCGTTGAGTTTAGGGTAGCGCCGAACACTGAAGCTTTCTTT.

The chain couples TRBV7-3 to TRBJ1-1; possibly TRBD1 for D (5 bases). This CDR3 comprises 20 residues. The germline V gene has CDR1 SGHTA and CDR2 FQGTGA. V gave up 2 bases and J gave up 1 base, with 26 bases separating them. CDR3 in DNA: TGTGCCAGCAGCTTATCCGCGGGGGGGAGCGGTTTGAGGACGAACACTGAAGCTTTCTTT. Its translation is CASSLSAGGSGLRTNTEAFF.

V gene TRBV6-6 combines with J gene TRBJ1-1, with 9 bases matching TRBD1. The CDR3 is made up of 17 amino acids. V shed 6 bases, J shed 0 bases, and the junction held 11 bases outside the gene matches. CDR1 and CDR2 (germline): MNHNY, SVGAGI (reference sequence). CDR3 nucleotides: TGTGCCAGCAGGCGACCGGGACAGGGAATACTGAACACTGAAGCTTTCTTT. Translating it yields CASRRPGQGILNTEAFF.

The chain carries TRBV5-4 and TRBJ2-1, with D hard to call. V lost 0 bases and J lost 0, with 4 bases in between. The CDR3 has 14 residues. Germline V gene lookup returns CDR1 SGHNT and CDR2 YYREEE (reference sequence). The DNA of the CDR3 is TGTGCCAGCAGCTTGGAGAGCTCCTACAATGAGCAGTTCTTC. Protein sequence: CASSLESSYNEQFF.

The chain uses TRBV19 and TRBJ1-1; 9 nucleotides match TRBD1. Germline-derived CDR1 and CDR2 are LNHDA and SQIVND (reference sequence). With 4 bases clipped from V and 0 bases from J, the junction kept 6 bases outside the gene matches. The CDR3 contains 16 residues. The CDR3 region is CASSTGQGFVNTEAFF. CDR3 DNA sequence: TGTGCCAGTAGTACGGGACAGGGCTTCGTGAACACTGAAGCTTTCTTT.

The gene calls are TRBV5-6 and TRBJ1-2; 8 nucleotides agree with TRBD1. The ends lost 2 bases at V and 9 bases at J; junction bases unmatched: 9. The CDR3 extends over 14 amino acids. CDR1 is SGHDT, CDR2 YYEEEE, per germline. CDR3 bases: TGTGCCAGCAGCTTACGACAGGGGAAGATTCGCTACACCTTC. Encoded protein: CASSLRQGKIRYTF.

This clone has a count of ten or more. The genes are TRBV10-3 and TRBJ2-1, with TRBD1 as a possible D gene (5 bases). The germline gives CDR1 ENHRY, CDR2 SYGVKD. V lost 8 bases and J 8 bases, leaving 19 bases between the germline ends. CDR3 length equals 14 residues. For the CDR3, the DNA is TGTGCCATCGCTAGGGGCCCGCAGAGAGATGAGCAGTTCTTC. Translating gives CAIARGPQRDEQFF.

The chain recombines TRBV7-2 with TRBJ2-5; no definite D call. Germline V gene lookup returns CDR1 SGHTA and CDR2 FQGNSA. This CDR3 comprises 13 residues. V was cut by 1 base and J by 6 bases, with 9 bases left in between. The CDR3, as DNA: TGTGCCAGCAGCTTAGAAGGTGGGCAGACCCAGTACTTC. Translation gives CASSLEGGQTQYF.

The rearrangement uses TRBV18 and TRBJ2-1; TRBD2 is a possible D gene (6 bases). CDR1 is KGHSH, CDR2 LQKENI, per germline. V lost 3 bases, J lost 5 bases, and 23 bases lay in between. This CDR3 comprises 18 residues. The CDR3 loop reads CASSPSGSWVVVDNEQFF. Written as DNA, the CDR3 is TGTGCCAGCTCACCTAGCGGAAGTTGGGTTGTGGTTGACAATGAGCAGTTCTTC.

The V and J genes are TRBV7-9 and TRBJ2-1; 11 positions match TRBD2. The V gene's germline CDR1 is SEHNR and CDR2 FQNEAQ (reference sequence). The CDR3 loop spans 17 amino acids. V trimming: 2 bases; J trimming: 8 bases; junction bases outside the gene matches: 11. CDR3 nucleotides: TGTGCCAGCAGCTTACGGCTAGCGGGGGGCTCGGGGGATGAGCAGTTCTTC. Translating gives CASSLRLAGGSGDEQFF.